Following are 17 T cell receptor beta chains from one sample sequenced in a study of blood T cell repertoires in COVID-19. The method was immunoSEQ multiplex PCR; TCRdb's version includes in-frame clones alone and lacks a portion of them. The sample includes about 270,000 clones, 85% to 90% of them seen just once. Material for sequencing was PBMCs or T cells enriched from blood (not recorded which). The source is a woman aged 55-70 years in a cohort exposed to, infected with or recovered from COVID-19 (not recorded which).

V is TRBV7-9 and J is TRBJ2-7; 7 nucleotides line up with TRBD1. The CDR3 extends over 13 amino acids. Germline values: CDR1 SEHNR, CDR2 FQNEAQ (reference sequence). The trim removed 5 bases at V and 3 bases at J, leaving 4 bases unmatched. CDR3 DNA: TGTGCCAGCAGCATCCGGGACAGCTACGAGCAGTACTTC. Translation: CASSIRDSYEQYF.

The chain has TRBV27 and TRBJ2-1; 7 bases line up with TRBD2. This CDR3 has 14 residues. Germline loops: CDR1 MNHEY, CDR2 SMNVEV (reference sequence). The trim removed 0 bases at V and 7 bases at J, leaving 3 bases unmatched. The CDR3, as DNA: TGTGCCAGCAGTTTATCGGCGGGGGTAAATGAGCAGTTCTTC. It codes for CASSLSAGVNEQFF.

This chain joins TRBV7-9 and TRBJ2-1; the D gene is possibly TRBD2 (6 bases). The CDR3 has 16 amino acids. The V gene lost 5 bases and the J gene lost 9 bases, with 23 bases spanning the gap. The germline V gene has CDR1 SEHNR and CDR2 FQNEAQ (reference sequence). CDR3 sequence (DNA): TGTGCCAGCAGCCCCAGGGACTTTACTTTTCAGGGTGAGCAGTTCTTC. It encodes CASSPRDFTFQGEQFF.

V gene TRBV28 combines with J gene TRBJ1-2, with 7 nucleotides matching TRBD1. V lost 2 bases to trimming and J lost 5 bases; unmatched junction nucleotides: 5. The length of the CDR3 is 14 residues. Germline CDR1 reads MDHEN; CDR2 reads SYDVKM. This chain's CDR3 is CASSLGAGGYGYTF. CDR3 DNA sequence: TGTGCCAGCAGTTTAGGGGCAGGGGGGTATGGCTACACCTTC.

This chain joins TRBV6-5 and TRBJ1-6; D unresolved. The CDR3 consists of 14 residues. The germline gives CDR1 MNHEY, CDR2 SVGAGI. The V end was cut by 6 bases, the J end by 6 bases, with 12 bases between. The CDR3 sequence is CASRPEASNSPLHF. CDR3 nucleotide sequence: TGTGCCAGCAGGCCCGAGGCCTCTAATTCACCCCTCCACTTT.

This clone turned up a few times. The chain employs TRBV6-5 and TRBJ2-3; D call uncertain. CDR1 is MNHEY, CDR2 SVGAGI, per germline. This CDR3 is built from 13 residues. Trimming shortened V by 6 bases and J by 1 base, and 8 bases separated the two germline ends. In nucleotides, the CDR3 is TGTGCCAGCAGACGAGTGGGCACAGATACGCAGTATTTT. Translated, it gives CASRRVGTDTQYF.

The V call is TRBV5-1, the J call TRBJ1-2; possible D gene TRBD1, 5 bases. The V end lost 0 bases, the J end lost 2 bases, and 11 bases lay between the germline ends. The CDR3 covers 15 residues. Germline V CDR1 and CDR2: SGHRS, YFSETQ. As DNA, the CDR3 is TGCGCCAGCAGCTTGGGACAGCAACAAAACTATGGCTACACCTTC. Encoded protein: CASSLGQQQNYGYTF.

This clone was counted only a few times. The V and J genes are TRBV7-2 and TRBJ1-4; D perhaps matches TRBD1 (6 bases). Germline values: CDR1 SGHTA, CDR2 FQGNSA. This CDR3 region has 15 residues. The V end lost 5 bases, the J end lost 0 bases, and 10 bases lay between the germline ends. Written as DNA, the CDR3 is TGTGCCAGCAGCAAATACAGGGCAACTAATGAAAAACTGTTTTTT. Protein sequence: CASSKYRATNEKLFF.

The chain uses TRBV2 and TRBJ2-4, with D hard to call. The CDR3 totals 15 residues. V was trimmed by 1 base and J by 1 base, leaving 8 bases between them. From germline, CDR1 is SNHLY and CDR2 FYNNEI. CDR3 protein: CASSEGPEAKNIQYF. The DNA for the CDR3 is TGTGCCAGCAGTGAAGGGCCGGAGGCCAAAAACATTCAGTACTTC.

The chain recombines TRBV28 with TRBJ1-1; 10 nucleotides line up with TRBD1. V lost 4 bases, J lost 4 bases, and 6 bases stayed unmatched. This CDR3 is built from 15 residues. Germline V gene sequence: CDR1 MDHEN, CDR2 SYDVKM. The chain's CDR3 is CASSWAGQGPTEAFF. CDR3 bases: TGTGCCAGCAGTTGGGCGGGACAGGGGCCCACTGAAGCTTTCTTT.

The J gene is TRBJ1-3, the V gene TRBV29-1; no reliable D call. V gave up 4 bases and J gave up 4 bases, with 20 bases separating them. The CDR3 length is 16 residues. Germline V gene data show CDR1 as SQVTM and CDR2 as ANQGSEA. CDR3 nucleotides: TGCAGCGTTGGAGTACGTGGGGAGTTAACAGGAAACACCATATATTTT. It specifies CSVGVRGELTGNTIYF.

The rearrangement uses TRBV5-8 and TRBJ2-3; 11 bases are shared with TRBD2. V dropped 0 bases and J dropped 4; count of bases not matched to a gene: 13. Per the germline V gene, CDR1 is SGHTS and CDR2 is YDEGEE. This CDR3 spans 19 amino acids. The CDR3 sequence: CASSLEVPTSGRTADTQYF. CDR3 DNA: TGTGCCAGCAGCTTGGAGGTGCCTACTAGCGGGAGAACGGCAGATACGCAGTATTTT.

V and J are TRBV6-2 or TRBV6-3 and TRBJ1-1; D gene unclear. The germline V gene encodes CDR1 MNHEY and CDR2 SVGEGT. The CDR3 is made up of 12 amino acids. Trimming removed 2 bases from V and 3 bases from J, with 4 bases in between. Here the CDR3 DNA reads TGTGCCAGCAGTTACCCCTACACTGAAGCTTTCTTT. It codes for CASSYPYTEAFF.

The chain couples TRBV6-5 to TRBJ1-1; the D is unclear. The CDR3 loop spans 12 amino acids. Germline lookup yields CDR1 MNHEY and CDR2 SVGAGI. Trimming pared 1 base from V and 5 bases from J, leaving 5 bases between. The DNA of the CDR3 is TGTGCCAGCAGTTACTTGGAGACTGAAGCTTTCTTT. It yields the protein CASSYLETEAFF.

The rearrangement joins TRBV24-1 to TRBJ2-2; 7 bases match TRBD1. This CDR3 has 17 amino acids. J lost 2 bases, V lost 4 bases, and 9 bases had no gene match. Germline lookup yields CDR1 KGHDR and CDR2 SFDVKD. This CDR3 is CATSETRTGRNTGELFF. CDR3 coding DNA: TGTGCCACCAGTGAGACCCGGACAGGCCGAAACACCGGGGAGCTGTTTTTT.

The chain links TRBV11-1 to TRBJ1-2, with D possibly TRBD1 on 6 matching bases. The CDR3 loop spans 15 amino acids. V was clipped by 5 bases and J by 2 bases, with 15 bases between them. Germline CDR1 reads SGHAT; CDR2 reads FQDESV (reference sequence). CDR3 bases: TGTGCCAGCAGCCTAGAAAGCAGGGGAAACTATGGCTACACCTTC. Residues: CASSLESRGNYGYTF.

The chain uses TRBV11-3 and TRBJ2-3; no firm D call. V gave up 0 bases and J gave up 3 bases, with 7 bases separating them. Per germline, CDR1 SGHNT and CDR2 YENEEA. The CDR3 is 14 residues long. The CDR3 spells CASSLDPRTDTQYF. The CDR3 DNA reads as TGTGCCAGCAGCTTAGATCCACGGACAGATACGCAGTATTTT.